These T cell receptor beta chains were read from a single sample in a study of T cells after yellow fever vaccination. TCRdb independently ran MiXCR on the 5' RACE reads; one entry per CDR3 protein. The sample lists about 340,000 distinct CDR3 sequences; 8.5% to 10% were seen once. The sample here was PBMCs, taken on the day of the first yellow fever vaccination. These receptors all stem from a man aged 18 to 29 who received the YFV17D yellow fever vaccine. Each CDR3 is given with its conserved first and last residue. The D gene is left open where the match is weak. Size is stated for part of the rows, as once, few or many counts, or as a class when the clone is expanded.

v_gene	j_gene	d_gene	abundance	CDR3aa	CDR3nt
TRBV11-2	TRBJ2-5	NA	NA	CASRREGNQETQYF	TGTGCCAGCAGGAGAGAGGGTAACCAAGAGACCCAGTACTTC
TRBV20-1	TRBJ1-1	NA	few	CSARAGIWNTEAFF	TGCAGTGCTAGAGCCGGGATCTGGAACACTGAAGCTTTCTTT
TRBV14	TRBJ1-1	NA	few	CASSQDRMMNTEAFF	TGTGCCAGCAGCCAAGACCGGATGATGAACACTGAAGCTTTCTTT
TRBV5-1	TRBJ2-5	NA	NA	CASSWISVGEETQYF	TGCGCCAGCAGCTGGATCTCAGTGGGCGAGGAGACCCAGTACTTC
TRBV10-3	TRBJ1-1	NA	NA	CAISVGGENTEAFF	TGTGCCATCAGTGTAGGGGGAGAGAACACTGAAGCTTTCTTT
TRBV7-3	TRBJ2-5	TRBD2	few	CASSFIAGGLGETQYF	TGTGCCAGCAGCTTCATAGCGGGGGGGTTGGGAGAGACCCAGTACTTC
TRBV6-2/TRBV6-3	TRBJ2-6	TRBD1	few	CASSRTGPSSGANVLTF	TGTGCCAGCAGTCGGACAGGGCCTTCCTCTGGGGCCAACGTCCTGACTTTC
TRBV27	TRBJ1-2	NA	NA	CASSPNHSYGYTF	TGTGCCAGCAGTCCTAATCATTCGTATGGCTACACCTTC
TRBV27	TRBJ1-1	NA	NA	CASSPDRLNTEAFF	TGTGCCAGCAGTCCGGACCGCCTGAACACTGAAGCTTTCTTT
TRBV11-2	TRBJ2-2	TRBD2	few	CASTLAGYTGELFF	TGTGCCAGCACCTTAGCGGGGTACACCGGGGAGCTGTTTTTT
TRBV7-9	TRBJ1-2	NA	NA	CASSPGGGRYGYTF	TGTGCCAGCAGCCCGGGGGGGGGCCGCTATGGCTACACCTTC
TRBV6-5	TRBJ1-3	NA	many	CASSTPGNAIYF	TGTGCCAGCAGCACCCCGGGTAACGCCATATATTTT
TRBV12-3/TRBV12-4	TRBJ1-2	NA	NA	CASSSNPGGLLYGYTF	TGTGCCAGCAGCTCAAACCCTGGGGGGCTTCTCTATGGCTACACCTTC
TRBV5-1	TRBJ2-3	NA	few	CASSFTGPSRTDTQYF	TGCGCCAGCAGCTTTACCGGCCCCTCCCGCACAGATACGCAGTATTTT
TRBV7-6	TRBJ2-2	TRBD2	NA	CASSFAPPRLADTGELFF	TGTGCCAGCAGCTTTGCCCCCCCGCGACTAGCCGACACCGGGGAGCTGTTTTTT
TRBV7-3	TRBJ2-3	NA	NA	CASSLGDGNTQYF	TGTGCCAGCAGCTTAGGGGACGGGAATACGCAGTATTTT
TRBV4-3	TRBJ2-5	TRBD1	many	CASSQTGGVGETQYF	TGCGCCAGCAGCCAAACAGGGGGCGTCGGAGAGACCCAGTACTTC
TRBV3-1	TRBJ2-2	NA	NA	CASSQFLGQSTGELFF	TGTGCCAGCAGCCAATTCTTGGGGCAGTCCACCGGGGAGCTGTTTTTT
TRBV3-1	TRBJ2-7	NA	NA	CATCQGTPSSYEQYF	TGTGCCACCTGCCAAGGGACCCCTAGCTCCTACGAGCAGTACTTC
TRBV6-1	TRBJ2-4	NA	few	CASSEHQGGSDIQYF	TGTGCCAGCAGTGAACATCAGGGGGGATCGGACATTCAGTACTTC
TRBV7-2	TRBJ1-3	NA	many	CASSSGVAGNTIYF	TGTGCCAGCAGCTCAGGGGTTGCGGGAAACACCATATATTTT
TRBV6-5	TRBJ2-2	NA	many	CASSYGRGNTGELFF	TGTGCCAGCAGTTACGGCCGGGGAAACACCGGGGAGCTGTTTTTT
TRBV6-5	TRBJ1-1	NA	many	CASSYGVGGTEAFF	TGTGCCAGCAGTTACGGGGTTGGGGGCACTGAAGCTTTCTTT
TRBV4-1	TRBJ2-3	NA	NA	CASSQGRGGDTQYF	TGCGCCAGCAGCCAAGGGAGGGGGGGAGATACGCAGTATTTT
TRBV19	TRBJ1-1	NA	few	CASSIDGLPGSTEAFF	TGTGCCAGTAGTATTGATGGTCTCCCTGGGTCGACTGAAGCTTTCTTT
TRBV14	TRBJ2-1	NA	few	CASSQDEWGKGLNEQFF	TGTGCCAGCAGCCAAGATGAGTGGGGTAAAGGGCTCAATGAGCAGTTCTTC
TRBV7-2	TRBJ2-3	NA	few	CASSGGLVPPSTDTQYF	TGTGCCAGCAGCGGAGGCCTAGTTCCGCCTAGCACAGATACGCAGTATTTT
TRBV30	TRBJ1-1	NA	NA	CAWSRRGAGDTEAFF	TGTGCCTGGAGTAGGAGGGGGGCAGGGGACACTGAAGCTTTCTTT
TRBV7-8	TRBJ2-5	NA	NA	CASSLTRLAPLETQYF	TGTGCCAGCAGCTTAACACGGCTTGCCCCATTAGAGACCCAGTACTTC
TRBV18	TRBJ2-5	TRBD1	many	CASSNGQEETQYF	TGTGCCAGCTCCAACGGACAGGAAGAGACCCAGTACTTC
TRBV27	TRBJ2-6	TRBD2	few	CASSRLAGGLEANVLTF	TGTGCCAGCAGTAGACTAGCGGGGGGGCTGGAGGCCAACGTCCTGACTTTC
TRBV27	TRBJ1-5	NA	few	CASSLVKGGQPQHF	TGTGCCAGCAGTTTAGTGAAGGGCGGGCAGCCCCAGCATTTT
TRBV9	TRBJ1-6	NA	NA	CASSVGAEINSPLHF	TGTGCCAGCAGCGTAGGGGCCGAAATTAATTCACCCCTCCACTTT
TRBV7-8	TRBJ2-2	NA	few	CASSFVLNTGELFF	TGTGCCAGCAGCTTTGTCTTGAACACCGGGGAGCTGTTTTTT
TRBV19	TRBJ2-1	NA	many	CASSTGVGSEQFF	TGTGCCAGTAGTACCGGAGTGGGCAGTGAGCAGTTCTTC
TRBV7-2	TRBJ1-1	NA	few	CASSHVAKAFF	TGTGCCAGCAGCCACGTGGCAAAAGCTTTCTTT
TRBV11-1	TRBJ2-3	TRBD1	few	CASSFSTLDRGLIDTQYF	TGTGCCAGCAGCTTTAGTACCCTTGACAGGGGGCTTATAGATACGCAGTATTTT
TRBV10-3	TRBJ2-3	TRBD1	many	CATLGQAADTQYF	TGTGCCACCTTGGGACAGGCGGCGGATACGCAGTATTTT
TRBV29-1	TRBJ1-2	NA	few	CSAWIGQGLDYGYTF	TGCAGCGCTTGGATTGGGCAGGGGCTTGACTATGGCTACACCTTC
TRBV18	TRBJ2-7	NA	few	CASSPPPSYEQYF	TGTGCCAGCTCACCACCTCCCTCCTACGAGCAGTACTTC
TRBV6-2/TRBV6-3	TRBJ1-5	TRBD1	many	CASRAGTGGVQPQHF	TGTGCCAGCAGGGCCGGGACAGGGGGCGTTCAGCCCCAGCATTTT
TRBV30	TRBJ1-2	NA	NA	CAWSAGINYGYTF	TGTGCCTGGAGTGCTGGGATCAACTATGGCTACACCTTC
TRBV6-2/TRBV6-3	TRBJ2-1	TRBD2	NA	CASSYSKTSHNNEQFF	TGTGCCAGCAGTTACTCTAAGACTAGCCATAACAATGAGCAGTTCTTC
TRBV7-9	TRBJ2-1	NA	NA	CASSPTFGIGGDEQFF	TGTGCCAGCAGCCCCACCTTCGGTATCGGGGGCGATGAGCAGTTCTTC
TRBV25-1	TRBJ1-4	NA	many	CASSESKGGEKLFF	TGTGCCAGCAGTGAATCAAAGGGAGGGGAAAAACTGTTTTTT
TRBV5-5	TRBJ2-3	NA	NA	CVSSLIPGTDTQYF	TGTGTCAGCAGCTTGATTCCAGGAACAGATACGCAGTATTTT
TRBV12-3/TRBV12-4	TRBJ2-5	TRBD1	many	CASSSRQGAGETQYF	TGTGCCAGCAGTTCTCGACAGGGGGCCGGAGAGACCCAGTACTTC
TRBV5-1	TRBJ2-5	TRBD1	few	CASSLGRTGESETQYF	TGCGCCAGCAGCTTGGGACGGACAGGGGAGTCAGAGACCCAGTACTTC
TRBV6-5	TRBJ2-7	NA	few	CASSYSRNSQGYYEQYF	TGTGCCAGCAGTTACTCCCGGAACAGCCAAGGCTATTACGAGCAGTACTTC
TRBV5-1	TRBJ1-6	TRBD1	few	CASSLTPGTGASPLHF	TGCGCCAGCAGCTTGACCCCCGGGACAGGGGCTTCACCCCTCCACTTT
TRBV5-1	TRBJ2-3	TRBD2	many	CARGDYPNLTQYF	TGCGCCAGAGGGGACTACCCGAACCTGACGCAGTATTTT
TRBV7-8	TRBJ1-1	NA	NA	CASSTSLGGNTEAFF	TGTGCCAGCAGCACGTCCCTAGGGGGAAACACTGAAGCTTTCTTT
TRBV5-1	TRBJ2-5	NA	few	CASSLVGYGKETQYF	TGCGCCAGCAGCTTGGTCGGGTATGGGAAAGAGACCCAGTACTTC
TRBV30	TRBJ1-2	NA	few	CAWSRQVDGYTF	TGTGCCTGGAGTAGACAGGTGGATGGCTACACCTTC
TRBV20-1	TRBJ2-1	TRBD2	many	CSAWTSGGLEQFF	TGCAGTGCCTGGACTAGCGGGGGGCTCGAGCAGTTCTTC
TRBV7-2	TRBJ1-6	NA	NA	CASSLEGSYNSPLHF	TGTGCCAGCAGCTTAGAGGGCTCCTATAATTCACCCCTCCACTTT
TRBV7-2	TRBJ2-1	NA	many	CASSTDRVPGHEQFF	TGTGCCAGCAGCACCGACCGGGTCCCAGGCCATGAGCAGTTCTTC
TRBV6-1	TRBJ2-4	TRBD1	NA	CASSQQGRKNIQYF	TGTGCCAGCAGTCAACAGGGGCGGAAAAACATTCAGTACTTC
TRBV20-1	TRBJ1-2	NA	many	CSAYDGNYGYTF	TGCAGTGCCTACGACGGTAACTATGGCTACACCTTC